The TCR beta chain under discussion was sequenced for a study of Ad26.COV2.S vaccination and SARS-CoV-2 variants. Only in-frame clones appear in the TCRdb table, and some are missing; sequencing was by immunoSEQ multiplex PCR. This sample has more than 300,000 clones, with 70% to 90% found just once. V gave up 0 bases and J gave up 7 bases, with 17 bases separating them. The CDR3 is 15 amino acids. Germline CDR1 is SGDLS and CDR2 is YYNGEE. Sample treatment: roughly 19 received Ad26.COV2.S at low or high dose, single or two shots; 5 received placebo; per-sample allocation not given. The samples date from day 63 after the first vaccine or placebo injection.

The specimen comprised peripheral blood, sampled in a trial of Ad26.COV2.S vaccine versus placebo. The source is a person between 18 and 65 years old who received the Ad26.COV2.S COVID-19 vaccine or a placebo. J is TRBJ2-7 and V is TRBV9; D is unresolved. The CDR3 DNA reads TGTGCCAGCAGCGTAGATCTCCTGGGCTCGGGTGAGCAGTACTTC. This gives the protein CASSVDLLGSGEQYF. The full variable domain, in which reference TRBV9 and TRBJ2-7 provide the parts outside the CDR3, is DSGVTQTPKHLITATGQRVTLRCSPRSGDLSVYWYQQSLDQGLQFLIQYYNGEERAKGNILERFSAQQFPDLHSELNLSSLELGDSALYFCASSVDLLGSGEQYFGPGTRLTVT.